These 5 T cell receptor beta chains share one sample of origin, sequenced in a study of cytomegalovirus exposure and HLA in healthy donors. The PCR used 60 Vbeta and 13 Jbeta primers. Assay used: immunoSEQ multiplex PCR; TCRdb lists only in-frame clones, some missing. The sample table includes some 130,000 clones. Sample: PBMCs. Receptors were obtained from a man aged 18 to 35 in good health and CMV-seronegative.

The J gene is TRBJ2-1, the V gene TRBV4-1; the D gene is possibly TRBD1 (6 bases). V lost 0 bases and J 10 bases, leaving 10 bases between the germline ends. The CDR3 loop spans 13 amino acids. CDR1 MGHRA and CDR2 YSYEKL come from the germline V gene. CDR3 protein: CASSQENREEQFF. The CDR3 DNA reads TGCGCCAGCAGCCAAGAAAACAGGGAAGAGCAGTTCTTC.

DNA of the CDR3: TGCGCCAGCAGCTCCGACAGCTTTAATGAAAAACTGTTTTTT. Translating gives CASSSDSFNEKLFF. This chain joins TRBV5-1 and TRBJ1-4; possibly TRBD1 for D (5 bases). CDR3 size: 14 residues. The V gene's germline CDR1 is SGHRS and CDR2 YFSETQ. V gave up 3 bases and J gave up 4 bases, with 10 bases separating them.

This rearrangement joins TRBV5-4 to TRBJ1-1; D not resolved. The CDR3 has 16 amino acids. Per the germline V gene, CDR1 is SGHNT and CDR2 is YYREEE (reference sequence). Deletions cut 4 bases from V and 3 bases from J, with 19 bases between. CDR3 DNA: TGTGCCAGCAGCCCGGCATATCGGGGTCCAGACACTGAAGCTTTCTTT. Translating gives CASSPAYRGPDTEAFF.

The chain uses TRBV14 and TRBJ2-3; D possibly corresponds to TRBD2 (5 bases). Germline-derived CDR1 and CDR2 are SGHDN and FVKESK. The V end was cut by 0 bases, the J end by 4 bases, with 14 bases between. This CDR3 has 16 amino acids. CDR3 region: CASSQDRGLTADTQYF. In DNA form, the CDR3 reads TGTGCCAGCAGCCAAGATCGCGGACTTACCGCAGATACGCAGTATTTT.

The V and J genes are TRBV28 and TRBJ1-2; TRBD1 matches at 7 bases. The V gene's germline CDR1 is MDHEN and CDR2 SYDVKM. The CDR3 spans 16 residues. Germline trimming cut 2 bases from V and 8 bases from J; bases unmatched to any gene: 14. DNA for the CDR3: TGTGCCAGCAGTTTAACCGGACAGGCGGAGGGGAAAGGCTACACCTTC. Amino acid sequence: CASSLTGQAEGKGYTF.